The next 3 T cell receptor beta chains were all read from a single sample in a study of T cells in localized non-small cell lung cancer. Measured with immunoSEQ multiplex PCR; TCRdb has only the in-frame clones, and not every one. The sample lists tens of thousands of clones, 80% to 90% occurring once. This specimen was peripheral blood, taken before any cancer treatment. The source of these receptors is a woman aged 35 to 69 with stage I lung adenocarcinoma.

The rearrangement joins TRBV5-4 to TRBJ2-7; 11 positions agree with TRBD1. The V gene's germline CDR1 is SGHNT and CDR2 YYREEE (reference sequence). The CDR3 length is 15 residues. The junction had 7 bases not matched to a gene; V was cut back by 4 bases and J by 4 bases. CDR3 sequence reads: CASSLGTGGGYEQYF. CDR3 nucleotide sequence: TGTGCCAGCAGCCTCGGGACAGGGGGAGGTTACGAGCAGTACTTC.

The chain recombines TRBV6-6 with TRBJ1-3, with 7 bases lining up with TRBD1. The CDR3 is 16 amino acids. Trimming cost V 5 bases and J 4 bases; bases outside gene matches: 11. Germline CDR1 reads MNHNY; CDR2 reads SVGAGI (reference sequence). The CDR3, as DNA: TGTGCCAGCAGTCAGGGGGAGCACCAGCCGGGAAACACCATATATTTT. Translated: CASSQGEHQPGNTIYF.

This clone appeared a single time. This rearrangement joins TRBV4-1 to TRBJ1-5; 7 bases map to TRBD1. Germline assignment: CDR1 MGHRA and CDR2 YSYEKL. There are 13 residues in the CDR3. Losses at the gene ends were 6 bases for V and 8 bases for J; bases not matched to a gene: 7. In nucleotides, the CDR3 is TGCGCCAGCAGTCCGACAGGGTGGGAGCCCCAGCATTTT. Translating it yields CASSPTGWEPQHF.